This TCR beta chain appears in the sequencing data of a study of Tregs in tolerant kidney transplant recipients. This clone came up once. Its matching antigen is unknown. The ends were cut back, 4 bases at V and 2 bases at J, with 8 bases in the middle. This CDR3 has 13 residues. Germline V gene lookup returns CDR1 LNHDA and CDR2 SQIVND (reference sequence). Method: immunoSEQ multiplex PCR; TCRdb's copy keeps in-frame clones and lacks some. The sample contains about 52,000 clones, around 93% of which appear only once. Mixed chimerism was transient after nonmyeloablative marrow transplants from related graft donors. Unstimulated Tregs (CD4+CD25+CD127-) and CD4+CD25- non-Tregs were sorted from PBMCs. The study, taken as a whole, reports: Activated donor B cell expansion appeared to reveal the most relevant donor-specific TCRbeta repertoire.

Sequencing used CD8+ T cells from blood (PBMCs), obtained 24 months after the transplant. This sequence was found in a human patient who received a combined kidney and bone marrow transplant. Some T cells may be provided by the graft donor. The J gene is TRBJ2-5, the V gene TRBV19; D is possibly TRBD1 (5 bases). The CDR3 protein is CASSNQGQETQYF. CDR3 bases: TGTGCCAGTAGTAACCAGGGACAAGAGACCCAGTACTTC.